This is a list of T cell receptor beta chains from one sample in a study of shared clonotypes between healthy human individuals. Assay: immunoSEQ multiplex PCR; the TCRdb copy retains only in-frame clones and omits some. The table lists approximately 510,000 clones, approximately 85% of them singletons. The specimen sequenced was PBMCs. The receptor set was obtained from a woman aged 40-49 years in good health. Some clones in this sample may be carry-over from other donors' samples. CDR3s include the opening cysteine and the closing phenylalanine or tryptophan. The order of the fields is D gene, clone size, J gene, V gene, CDR3 protein, CDR3 DNA. A D gene is named only where the DNA matches it firmly. Not all rows give a size; the values are once, few, many and, for expanded clones, a class.

D gene: TRBD2; clone size: NA; J gene: TRBJ2-7; V gene: TRBV11-1; CDR3 protein: CASSWTSGRAYEQYF; CDR3 DNA: TGTGCCAGCAGCTGGACTAGCGGGAGGGCCTACGAGCAGTACTTC
D gene: TRBD1; clone size: NA; J gene: TRBJ1-5; V gene: TRBV6-1; CDR3 protein: CASSENPGQDNQPQHF; CDR3 DNA: TGTGCCAGCAGTGAGAATCCGGGACAGGACAATCAGCCCCAGCATTTT
D gene: TRBD2; clone size: NA; J gene: TRBJ2-1; V gene: TRBV6-1; CDR3 protein: CASNAGREVNEQFF; CDR3 DNA: TGTGCCAGCAATGCCGGGCGGGAGGTAAATGAGCAGTTCTTC
D gene: TRBD2; clone size: few; J gene: TRBJ2-7; V gene: TRBV7-9; CDR3 protein: CATGASGNPYEQYF; CDR3 DNA: TGTGCCACAGGGGCTAGCGGGAACCCCTACGAGCAGTACTTC
D gene: NA; clone size: NA; J gene: TRBJ1-3; V gene: TRBV28; CDR3 protein: CASSFRGTGNTIYF; CDR3 DNA: TGTGCCAGCAGTTTCCGCGGTACGGGAAACACCATATATTTT
D gene: TRBD1; clone size: NA; J gene: TRBJ2-7; V gene: TRBV7-9; CDR3 protein: CASSPGGLIYEQYF; CDR3 DNA: TGTGCCAGCAGCCCAGGGGGCTTAATCTACGAGCAGTACTTC
D gene: NA; clone size: NA; J gene: TRBJ2-2; V gene: TRBV13; CDR3 protein: CASSAPNTGELFF; CDR3 DNA: TGTGCCAGCAGCGCGCCCAACACCGGGGAGCTGTTTTTT
D gene: TRBD1; clone size: NA; J gene: TRBJ1-2; V gene: TRBV5-4; CDR3 protein: CASSIGTGTYYGYTF; CDR3 DNA: TGTGCCAGCAGCATAGGGACAGGGACGTACTATGGCTACACCTTC
D gene: TRBD2; clone size: NA; J gene: TRBJ2-4; V gene: TRBV27; CDR3 protein: CASSSGLAGAGVAKNIQYF; CDR3 DNA: TGTGCCAGCAGTTCCGGACTAGCGGGAGCAGGGGTAGCCAAAAACATTCAGTACTTC
D gene: NA; clone size: NA; J gene: TRBJ1-3; V gene: TRBV5-4; CDR3 protein: CASSLAPAISGNTIYF; CDR3 DNA: TGTGCCAGCAGCTTGGCCCCAGCTATCTCTGGAAACACCATATATTTT
D gene: NA; clone size: once; J gene: TRBJ2-7; V gene: TRBV28; CDR3 protein: CASSPVGNEQYF; CDR3 DNA: TGTGCCAGCAGTCCTGTCGGGAACGAGCAGTACTTC
D gene: TRBD1; clone size: once; J gene: TRBJ2-5; V gene: TRBV19; CDR3 protein: CASSERQGGQETQYF; CDR3 DNA: TGTGCCAGTAGTGAGCGACAGGGGGGCCAAGAGACCCAGTACTTC
D gene: TRBD1; clone size: NA; J gene: TRBJ2-5; V gene: TRBV18; CDR3 protein: CASSLDRGPQETQYF; CDR3 DNA: TGTGCCAGCTCACTGGACAGGGGACCCCAAGAGACCCAGTACTTC
D gene: NA; clone size: NA; J gene: TRBJ1-1; V gene: TRBV2; CDR3 protein: CASRREHVNTEAFF; CDR3 DNA: TGTGCCAGCAGGAGGGAGCATGTGAACACTGAAGCTTTCTTT
D gene: NA; clone size: few; J gene: TRBJ2-1; V gene: TRBV5-1; CDR3 protein: CASSLPDSGTQQYFF; CDR3 DNA: TGCGCCAGCAGCCTACCCGACTCCGGGACCCAACAGTATTTCTTC
D gene: NA; clone size: NA; J gene: TRBJ2-7; V gene: TRBV9; CDR3 protein: CASSVDQLGYEQYF; CDR3 DNA: TGTGCCAGCAGCGTGGATCAGCTAGGCTACGAGCAGTACTTC
D gene: TRBD1; clone size: NA; J gene: TRBJ2-4; V gene: TRBV7-9; CDR3 protein: CASSLSRTGSIQYF; CDR3 DNA: TGTGCCAGCAGCCTTTCCCGGACAGGGAGCATTCAGTACTTC
D gene: NA; clone size: NA; J gene: TRBJ1-4; V gene: TRBV18; CDR3 protein: CASSPVAGASHNEKLFF; CDR3 DNA: TGTGCCAGCTCACCGGTGGCAGGGGCCAGCCATAATGAAAAACTGTTTTTT
D gene: NA; clone size: NA; J gene: TRBJ2-7; V gene: TRBV28; CDR3 protein: CASSLGGGIEQYF; CDR3 DNA: TGTGCCAGCAGCCTAGGAGGGGGGATCGAGCAGTACTTC
D gene: NA; clone size: NA; J gene: TRBJ2-6; V gene: TRBV2; CDR3 protein: CASRSQGSGANVLTF; CDR3 DNA: TGTGCCAGCAGGTCACAGGGTTCTGGGGCCAACGTCCTGACTTTC
D gene: NA; clone size: once; J gene: TRBJ1-5; V gene: TRBV7-9; CDR3 protein: CASSVQDAQPQHF; CDR3 DNA: TGTGCCAGCAGCGTACAGGACGCTCAGCCCCAGCATTTT
D gene: NA; clone size: NA; J gene: TRBJ2-1; V gene: TRBV5-1; CDR3 protein: CASSLWENEQFF; CDR3 DNA: TGCGCCAGCAGCTTGTGGGAAAATGAGCAGTTCTTC
D gene: NA; clone size: NA; J gene: TRBJ2-7; V gene: TRBV11-2; CDR3 protein: CATGGGTYEQYF; CDR3 DNA: TGTGCCACCGGTGGCGGAACCTACGAGCAGTACTTC
D gene: TRBD1; clone size: NA; J gene: TRBJ1-1; V gene: TRBV11-2; CDR3 protein: CASSLDWGTVRTEAFF; CDR3 DNA: TGTGCCAGCAGCTTAGATTGGGGGACAGTTCGCACTGAAGCTTTCTTT
D gene: NA; clone size: NA; J gene: TRBJ1-1; V gene: TRBV7-3; CDR3 protein: CASSLGGGNTEAFF; CDR3 DNA: TGTGCCAGCAGCTTAGGAGGGGGGAACACTGAAGCTTTCTTT
D gene: NA; clone size: NA; J gene: TRBJ2-7; V gene: TRBV7-6; CDR3 protein: CASSQRPTGAYEQYF; CDR3 DNA: TGTGCCAGCAGCCAAAGACCAACAGGAGCCTACGAGCAGTACTTC
D gene: TRBD1; clone size: once; J gene: TRBJ1-2; V gene: TRBV28; CDR3 protein: CASSPGRDSSGYTF; CDR3 DNA: TGTGCCAGCAGCCCGGGAAGGGACAGTTCTGGCTACACCTTC
D gene: NA; clone size: NA; J gene: TRBJ2-7; V gene: TRBV5-6; CDR3 protein: CASSLTGLPYEQYF; CDR3 DNA: TGTGCCAGCAGCTTGACGGGCCTACCCTACGAGCAGTACTTC
D gene: TRBD2; clone size: NA; J gene: TRBJ2-3; V gene: TRBV7-9; CDR3 protein: CASSSPQLAVTDTQYF; CDR3 DNA: TGTGCCAGCAGCTCCCCCCAACTAGCGGTCACAGATACGCAGTATTTT
D gene: NA; clone size: NA; J gene: TRBJ2-5; V gene: TRBV11-3; CDR3 protein: CASSPGARGQETQYF; CDR3 DNA: TGTGCCAGCAGCCCCGGGGCCCGGGGACAAGAGACCCAGTACTTC
D gene: NA; clone size: few; J gene: TRBJ1-3; V gene: TRBV28; CDR3 protein: CASSWQVQSSGNTIYF; CDR3 DNA: TGTGCCAGCAGCTGGCAGGTCCAGAGCTCTGGAAACACCATATATTTT
D gene: NA; clone size: many; J gene: TRBJ2-1; V gene: TRBV5-1; CDR3 protein: CASSFRLDSYNEQFF; CDR3 DNA: TGCGCCAGCAGCTTTCGACTAGATAGCTACAATGAGCAGTTCTTC
D gene: NA; clone size: NA; J gene: TRBJ2-3; V gene: TRBV14; CDR3 protein: CASSQERGFGDTQYF; CDR3 DNA: TGTGCCAGCAGCCAAGAACGTGGGTTCGGAGATACGCAGTATTTT
D gene: TRBD2; clone size: few; J gene: TRBJ2-3; V gene: TRBV27; CDR3 protein: CASSISGSTDTQYF; CDR3 DNA: TGTGCCAGCAGCATTAGCGGGTCCACAGATACGCAGTATTTT
D gene: NA; clone size: few; J gene: TRBJ2-5; V gene: TRBV30; CDR3 protein: CAWSVQGETQYF; CDR3 DNA: TGTGCCTGGAGTGTCCAAGGGGAGACCCAGTACTTC
D gene: NA; clone size: NA; J gene: TRBJ1-2; V gene: TRBV5-4; CDR3 protein: CASSPQPGGGYTF; CDR3 DNA: TGTGCCAGCAGCCCACAGCCGGGGGGTGGCTACACCTTC
D gene: NA; clone size: few; J gene: TRBJ2-7; V gene: TRBV5-5; CDR3 protein: CASSLPNTYEQYF; CDR3 DNA: TGTGCCAGCAGCTTGCCTAACACCTACGAGCAGTACTTC
D gene: TRBD1; clone size: few; J gene: TRBJ2-7; V gene: TRBV5-1; CDR3 protein: CASSLRQGLGYEQYF; CDR3 DNA: TGCGCCAGCAGCCTTAGACAGGGGTTGGGCTACGAGCAGTACTTC
D gene: TRBD2; clone size: NA; J gene: TRBJ2-3; V gene: TRBV5-1; CDR3 protein: CASSLEVAGRTDTQYF; CDR3 DNA: TGCGCCAGCAGCTTGGAAGTAGCGGGACGCACAGATACGCAGTATTTT
D gene: NA; clone size: NA; J gene: TRBJ2-7; V gene: TRBV6-1; CDR3 protein: CASNPSQGFYEQYF; CDR3 DNA: TGTGCCAGCAATCCCTCACAGGGTTTCTACGAGCAGTACTTC
D gene: NA; clone size: NA; J gene: TRBJ2-7; V gene: TRBV5-5; CDR3 protein: CASSLDSVAQKEVDEQYF; CDR3 DNA: TGTGCCAGCAGCTTGGATTCGGTAGCGCAAAAGGAAGTAGACGAGCAGTACTTC
D gene: NA; clone size: NA; J gene: TRBJ1-4; V gene: TRBV6-5; CDR3 protein: CASRTQNEKLFF; CDR3 DNA: TGTGCCAGCAGGACACAGAATGAAAAACTGTTTTTT
D gene: TRBD2; clone size: NA; J gene: TRBJ2-2; V gene: TRBV5-5; CDR3 protein: CASSILAGGTGELFF; CDR3 DNA: TGTGCCAGCAGCATACTAGCGGGAGGCACCGGGGAGCTGTTTTTT
D gene: TRBD1; clone size: once; J gene: TRBJ1-6; V gene: TRBV28; CDR3 protein: CASSLASGQGLGSPLHF; CDR3 DNA: TGTGCCAGCAGTCTAGCCTCCGGACAGGGCTTGGGTTCACCCCTCCACTTT
D gene: TRBD2; clone size: few; J gene: TRBJ2-1; V gene: TRBV19; CDR3 protein: CASSIGEAGKQFF; CDR3 DNA: TGTGCCAGTAGTATAGGAGAAGCGGGGAAGCAGTTCTTC
D gene: TRBD1; clone size: NA; J gene: TRBJ2-1; V gene: TRBV5-6; CDR3 protein: CASSFFWDRDNEQFF; CDR3 DNA: TGTGCCAGCAGCTTTTTCTGGGACAGGGACAATGAGCAGTTCTTC
D gene: TRBD1; clone size: NA; J gene: TRBJ2-5; V gene: TRBV9; CDR3 protein: CASSVAGQGQETQYF; CDR3 DNA: TGTGCCAGCAGCGTAGCAGGACAGGGGCAAGAGACCCAGTACTTC
D gene: NA; clone size: NA; J gene: TRBJ2-5; V gene: TRBV6-5; CDR3 protein: CASSRQSETQYF; CDR3 DNA: TGTGCCAGCAGTAGACAGTCTGAGACCCAGTACTTC
D gene: NA; clone size: few; J gene: TRBJ2-7; V gene: TRBV10-1; CDR3 protein: CASSESTRGYEQYF; CDR3 DNA: TGCGCCAGCAGTGAGTCGACTCGGGGGTACGAGCAGTACTTC
D gene: NA; clone size: NA; J gene: TRBJ2-1; V gene: TRBV9; CDR3 protein: CASSVVAQSYNEQFF; CDR3 DNA: TGTGCCAGCAGCGTAGTAGCGCAGTCCTACAATGAGCAGTTCTTC
D gene: NA; clone size: few; J gene: TRBJ1-1; V gene: TRBV19; CDR3 protein: CASIRASAADTEAFF; CDR3 DNA: TGTGCCAGTATTCGGGCCTCCGCAGCGGACACTGAAGCTTTCTTT
D gene: TRBD2; clone size: NA; J gene: TRBJ2-2; V gene: TRBV7-3; CDR3 protein: CASSLVAGANTGELFF; CDR3 DNA: TGTGCCAGCAGCTTAGTAGCGGGCGCTAACACCGGGGAGCTGTTTTTT
D gene: NA; clone size: NA; J gene: TRBJ1-1; V gene: TRBV5-1; CDR3 protein: CASSSLTPLNTEAFF; CDR3 DNA: TGCGCCAGCAGCTCATTGACACCGCTGAACACTGAAGCTTTCTTT
D gene: NA; clone size: NA; J gene: TRBJ2-5; V gene: TRBV27; CDR3 protein: CASSWTDGETQYF; CDR3 DNA: TGTGCCAGCAGCTGGACTGATGGGGAGACCCAGTACTTC
D gene: NA; clone size: NA; J gene: TRBJ1-5; V gene: TRBV7-8; CDR3 protein: CASSRGGQPQHF; CDR3 DNA: TGTGCCAGCAGCAGGGGGGGTCAGCCCCAGCATTTT
D gene: NA; clone size: NA; J gene: TRBJ2-7; V gene: TRBV7-9; CDR3 protein: CASSFSVVREQYF; CDR3 DNA: TGTGCCAGCAGCTTTTCGGTCGTAAGAGAGCAGTACTTC
D gene: NA; clone size: NA; J gene: TRBJ1-1; V gene: TRBV7-9; CDR3 protein: CASSLEGAIVEAFF; CDR3 DNA: TGTGCCAGCAGCTTAGAAGGAGCCATAGTTGAAGCTTTCTTT
D gene: NA; clone size: NA; J gene: TRBJ1-4; V gene: TRBV7-9; CDR3 protein: CASSDGKQGNEKLFF; CDR3 DNA: TGTGCCAGCAGCGACGGGAAGCAGGGTAATGAAAAACTGTTTTTT
D gene: NA; clone size: NA; J gene: TRBJ2-7; V gene: TRBV28; CDR3 protein: CASTIPRGTPGEQYF; CDR3 DNA: TGTGCCAGCACCATCCCTCGGGGTACGCCGGGCGAGCAGTACTTC